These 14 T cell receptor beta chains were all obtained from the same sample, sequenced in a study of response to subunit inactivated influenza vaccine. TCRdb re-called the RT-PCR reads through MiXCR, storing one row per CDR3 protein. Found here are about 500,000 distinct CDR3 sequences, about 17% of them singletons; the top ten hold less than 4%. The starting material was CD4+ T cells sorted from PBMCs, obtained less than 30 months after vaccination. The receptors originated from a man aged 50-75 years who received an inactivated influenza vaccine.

The DNA for the CDR3 is TGTGCCAGCAGGTCCCCGGGACAGGTGGCGTCACGGGCTTTCTTT. As protein: CASRSPGQVASRAFF. This rearrangement joins TRBV6-1 to TRBJ1-1, with TRBD1 matching 8 bases. Germline values: CDR1 MNHNS, CDR2 SASEGT. The CDR3 runs to 15 residues. Trimming at V came to 6 bases and at J to 11 bases, leaving 17 bases not matched to a gene.

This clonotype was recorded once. CDR3 sequence (DNA): TGCGCCAGCAGCTCCGGACAGGGCGGGGGCACAGATACGCAGTATTTT. It yields the protein CASSSGQGGGTDTQYF. The chain joins TRBV5-1 to TRBJ2-3; 8 positions match TRBD1. With 3 bases clipped from V and 1 base from J, the junction kept 7 bases outside the gene matches. Per germline, CDR1 SGHRS and CDR2 YFSETQ. The CDR3 length is 16 residues.

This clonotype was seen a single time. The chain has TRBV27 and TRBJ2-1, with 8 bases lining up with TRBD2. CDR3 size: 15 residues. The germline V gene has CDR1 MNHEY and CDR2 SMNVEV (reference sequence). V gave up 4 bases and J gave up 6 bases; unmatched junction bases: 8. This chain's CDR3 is CASSYLAGLRNEQFF. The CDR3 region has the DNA TGTGCCAGCAGTTACCTAGCGGGTCTTCGCAATGAGCAGTTCTTC.

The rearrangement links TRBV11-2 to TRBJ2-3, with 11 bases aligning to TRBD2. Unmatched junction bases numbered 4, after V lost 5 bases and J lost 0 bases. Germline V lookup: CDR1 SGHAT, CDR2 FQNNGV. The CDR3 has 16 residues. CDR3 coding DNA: TGTGCCAGCAGCCGACTAGCGGGGTCTAGCACAGATACGCAGTATTTT. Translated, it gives CASSRLAGSSTDTQYF.

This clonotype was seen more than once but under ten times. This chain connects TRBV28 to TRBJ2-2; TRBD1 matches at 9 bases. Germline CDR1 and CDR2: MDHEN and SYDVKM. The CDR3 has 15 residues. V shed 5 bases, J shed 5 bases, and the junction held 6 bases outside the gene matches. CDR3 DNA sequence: TGTGCCAGCAGTCTACAGGGGGCGCGGACCGGGGAGCTGTTTTTT. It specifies CASSLQGARTGELFF. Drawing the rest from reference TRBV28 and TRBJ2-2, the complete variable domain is DVKVTQSSRYLVKRTGEKVFLECVQDMDHENMFWYRQDPGLGLRLIYFSYDVKMKEKGDIPEGYSVSREKKERFSLILESASTNQTSMYLCASSLQGARTGELFFGEGSRLTVL.

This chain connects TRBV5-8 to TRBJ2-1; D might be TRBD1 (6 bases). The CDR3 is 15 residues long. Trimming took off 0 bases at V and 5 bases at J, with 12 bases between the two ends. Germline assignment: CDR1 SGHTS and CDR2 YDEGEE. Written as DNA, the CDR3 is TGTGCCAGCAGCTTGGATCCGACAGGAGACAATGAGCAGTTCTTC. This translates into CASSLDPTGDNEQFF.

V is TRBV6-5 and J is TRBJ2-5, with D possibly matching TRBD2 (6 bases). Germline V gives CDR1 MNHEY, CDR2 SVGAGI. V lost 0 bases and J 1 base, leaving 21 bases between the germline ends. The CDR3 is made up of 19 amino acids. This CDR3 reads CASSYSNFVLTRVQETQYF. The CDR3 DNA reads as TGTGCCAGCAGTTACTCGAATTTCGTTTTGACTAGGGTCCAAGAGACCCAGTACTTC.

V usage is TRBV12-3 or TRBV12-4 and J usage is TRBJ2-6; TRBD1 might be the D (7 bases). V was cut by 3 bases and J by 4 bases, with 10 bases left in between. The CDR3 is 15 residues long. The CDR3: CASSFRGAGANVLTF. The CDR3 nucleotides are TGTGCCAGCAGTTTCAGGGGGGCAGGGGCCAACGTCCTGACTTTC.

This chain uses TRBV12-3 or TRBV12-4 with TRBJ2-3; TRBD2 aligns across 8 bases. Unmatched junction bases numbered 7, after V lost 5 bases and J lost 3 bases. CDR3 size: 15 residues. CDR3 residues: CASSRPPSGTDTQYF. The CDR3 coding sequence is TGTGCCAGCAGTCGGCCTCCTAGCGGGACAGATACGCAGTATTTT.

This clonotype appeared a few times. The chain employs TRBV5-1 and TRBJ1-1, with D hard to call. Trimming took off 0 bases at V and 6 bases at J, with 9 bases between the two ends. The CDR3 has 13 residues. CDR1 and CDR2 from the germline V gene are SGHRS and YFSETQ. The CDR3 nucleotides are TGCGCCAGCAGCTTGGATTTTGGGGCTGAAGCTTTCTTT. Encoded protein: CASSLDFGAEAFF.

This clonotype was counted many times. The chain's CDR3 is CASSPKYEQFF. The CDR3 DNA reads as TGTGCCAGCAGTCCAAAGTATGAGCAGTTCTTC. The gene calls are TRBV28 and TRBJ2-1; no firm D call. V was pared by 5 bases and J by 8 bases, with 7 bases between. Per the germline V gene, CDR1 is MDHEN and CDR2 is SYDVKM. The CDR3 spans 11 residues.

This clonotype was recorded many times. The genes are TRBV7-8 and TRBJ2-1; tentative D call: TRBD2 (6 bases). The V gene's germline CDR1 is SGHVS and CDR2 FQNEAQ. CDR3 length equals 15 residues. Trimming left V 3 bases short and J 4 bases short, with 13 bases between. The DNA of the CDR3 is TGTGCCAGCAGCTTGGGCGGCGGGATGTACAATGAGCAGTTCTTC. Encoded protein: CASSLGGGMYNEQFF. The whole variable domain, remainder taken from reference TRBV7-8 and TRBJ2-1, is GAGVSQSPRYKVAKRGQDVALRCDPISGHVSLFWYQQALGQGPEFLTYFQNEAQLDKSGLPSDRFFAERPEGSVSTLKIQRTQQEDSAVYLCASSLGGGMYNEQFFGPGTRLTVL.

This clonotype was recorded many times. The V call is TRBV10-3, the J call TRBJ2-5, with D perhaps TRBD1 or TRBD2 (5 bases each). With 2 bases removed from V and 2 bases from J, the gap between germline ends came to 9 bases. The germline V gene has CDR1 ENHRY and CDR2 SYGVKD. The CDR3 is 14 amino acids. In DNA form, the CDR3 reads TGTGCCATCAGTGAGGGGGGATATCAAGAGACCCAGTACTTC. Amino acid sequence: CAISEGGYQETQYF.

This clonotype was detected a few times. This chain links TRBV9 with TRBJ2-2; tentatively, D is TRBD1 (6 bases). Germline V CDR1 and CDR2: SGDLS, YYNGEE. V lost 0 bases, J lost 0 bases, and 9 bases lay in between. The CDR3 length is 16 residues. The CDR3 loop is CASSVGQGSNTGELFF. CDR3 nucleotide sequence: TGTGCCAGCAGCGTAGGTCAGGGGTCGAACACCGGGGAGCTGTTTTTT.